The rows below give T cell receptor beta chains drawn from one sample of a study of immune evolution from preneoplasia to lung adenocarcinoma. The protocol was immunoSEQ multiplex PCR, while the TCRdb copy is restricted to in-frame clones and leaves out a portion. The repertoire holds 12,000 or so clones, with more than 70% as singletons. Sequenced: FFPE tissue from an adenomatous hyperplasia lung lesion. Receptors were obtained from a person aged 50 to 70 with lung adenocarcinoma. Both conserved end residues are part of each CDR3. A D gene is named only where the DNA matches it firmly. For some rows the clone size is stated as once, few or many, or as a class when expanded; others skip it.

j_call clone_size d_call v_call cdr3_aa cdr3_nt
TRBJ2-7 NA NA TRBV11-3 CASRRESYEQYF TGTGCCAGCAGGCGAGAGAGTTACGAGCAGTACTTC
TRBJ2-2 NA NA TRBV5-1 CASSFLGGDGELFF TGCGCCAGCAGCTTTTTGGGGGGCGACGGGGAGCTGTTTTTT
TRBJ2-4 NA NA TRBV5-6 CASSSDSGGSNIQYF TGTGCCAGCAGCTCCGATTCTGGGGGCTCGAACATTCAGTACTTC
TRBJ2-3 few TRBD2 TRBV7-6 CASSLEGTSGRADTQYF TGTGCCAGCAGCTTAGAAGGGACTAGCGGGAGGGCAGATACGCAGTATTTT
TRBJ1-2 NA TRBD1 TRBV27 CASRQSSPTGGAYGYTF TGTGCCAGCAGGCAATCCTCCCCGACAGGGGGCGCTTATGGCTACACCTTC
TRBJ1-1 NA NA TRBV19 CASIRYGGNTEAFF TGTGCCAGTATCAGATATGGGGGGAACACTGAAGCTTTCTTT
TRBJ2-1 NA NA TRBV5-5 CASSFMTEGTEQFF TGTGCCAGCAGCTTTATGACGGAGGGGACGGAGCAGTTCTTC
TRBJ2-2 NA TRBD2 TRBV6-6 CASSYNSGAGLGELFF TGTGCCAGCAGTTACAACAGCGGGGCGGGATTGGGGGAGCTGTTTTTT
TRBJ2-1 NA NA TRBV27 CASSLWTSPRNEQFF TGTGCCAGCAGTTTGTGGACCTCACCCAGGAATGAGCAGTTCTTC
TRBJ1-1 few NA TRBV4-2 CASSQVLRGTEAFF TGTGCCAGCAGCCAAGTCCTTAGGGGAACTGAAGCTTTCTTT
TRBJ2-1 NA TRBD2 TRBV5-1 CASSLEASGRAVNEQFF TGCGCCAGCAGCTTGGAGGCTAGCGGGAGGGCCGTCAATGAGCAGTTCTTC
TRBJ1-2 few NA TRBV28 CASSFPEGYGYTF TGTGCCAGCAGTTTCCCAGAGGGTTATGGCTACACCTTC
TRBJ2-5 NA TRBD1 TRBV7-6 CASSPQGAVGETQYF TGTGCCAGCAGCCCACAGGGGGCGGTGGGGGAGACCCAGTACTTC
TRBJ2-5 NA NA TRBV15 CATSGSTQGGETQYF TGTGCCACCAGCGGTAGTACTCAGGGGGGGGAGACCCAGTACTTC
TRBJ2-7 NA TRBD2 TRBV7-2 CASSLGSMGLANEQYF TGTGCCAGCAGCTTAGGATCTATGGGACTAGCCAACGAGCAGTACTTC
TRBJ1-2 NA NA TRBV27 CASSLTGMFNYGYTF TGTGCCAGCAGTTTAACAGGGATGTTCAACTATGGCTACACCTTC
TRBJ1-3 NA NA TRBV5-8 CASSLGHLSGNTIYF TGTGCCAGCAGCTTGGGACACCTCTCTGGAAACACCATATATTTT
TRBJ1-1 NA NA TRBV5-1 CASSLGLGLTMNTEAFF TGCGCCAGCAGCTTGGGGTTGGGGCTGACTATGAACACTGAAGCTTTCTTT
TRBJ2-7 NA NA TRBV28 CASSLNRVEQYF TGTGCCAGCAGTTTAAACAGGGTCGAGCAGTACTTC
TRBJ2-3 NA NA TRBV5-5 CASSFKQDTQYF TGTGCCAGCAGCTTTAAACAAGATACGCAGTATTTT
TRBJ1-5 NA NA TRBV7-3 CASSSRVYQPQHF TGTGCCAGCAGCTCCAGGGTATATCAGCCCCAGCATTTT
TRBJ2-7 NA TRBD1 TRBV19 CASSIQGALYSYEQYF TGTGCCAGTAGTATTCAGGGGGCTCTATACTCCTACGAGCAGTACTTC
TRBJ1-2 NA NA TRBV6-5 CASLAEARASYGYTF TGTGCCAGCCTAGCCGAAGCCAGGGCAAGCTATGGCTACACCTTC
TRBJ1-2 NA TRBD1 TRBV28 CASSVAGTGDDYGYTF TGTGCCAGCAGTGTCGCCGGGACAGGGGATGACTATGGCTACACCTTC
TRBJ2-7 NA TRBD1 TRBV11-3 CASSSGTGSVDEQYF TGTGCCAGCAGCTCTGGGACAGGGTCCGTCGACGAGCAGTACTTC
TRBJ1-2 NA TRBD1 TRBV7-2 CASSPGQAYYGYTF TGTGCCAGCAGCCCCGGACAGGCCTACTATGGCTACACCTTC
TRBJ2-3 NA TRBD2 TRBV9 CASSAWGGVLTDTQYF TGTGCCAGCAGCGCCTGGGGGGGAGTTTTGACAGATACGCAGTATTTT
TRBJ2-5 NA NA TRBV7-2 CASSNQETQYF TGTGCCAGCAGCAACCAAGAGACCCAGTACTTC
TRBJ2-3 NA NA TRBV4-1 CASSGSPRMSTDTQYF TGCGCCAGCAGCGGAAGTCCCAGGATGAGCACAGATACGCAGTATTTT
TRBJ2-4 NA TRBD1 TRBV7-9 CASSGGTGDNRVKNIQYF TGTGCCAGCAGCGGCGGGACAGGGGACAACCGGGTTAAAAACATTCAGTACTTC
TRBJ1-1 NA NA TRBV9 CASSGSGGRNTEAFF TGTGCCAGCAGCGGGTCGGGCGGAAGGAACACTGAAGCTTTCTTT
TRBJ1-2 NA NA TRBV19 CASLGVKRNYGYTF TGTGCCAGTTTAGGGGTAAAGAGAAACTATGGCTACACCTTC
TRBJ2-7 few NA TRBV11-1 CASSQRRGYEQYF TGTGCCAGCAGCCAACGGCGGGGCTACGAGCAGTACTTC
TRBJ2-2 NA NA TRBV5-4 CASSLFTGRDTGELFF TGTGCCAGCAGCTTGTTTACAGGGAGGGACACCGGGGAGCTGTTTTTT
TRBJ1-4 NA TRBD1 TRBV6-5 CASRGQGREKLFF TGTGCCAGCAGGGGACAGGGCCGTGAAAAACTGTTTTTT
TRBJ2-7 NA NA TRBV7-3 CASSLTRESEQYF TGTGCCAGCAGCTTAACCCGGGAGAGCGAGCAGTACTTC
TRBJ1-2 NA NA TRBV28 CASVPSRANYGYTF TGTGCCAGCGTTCCGTCTAGAGCTAACTATGGCTACACCTTC
TRBJ1-1 NA NA TRBV12-5 CASGLGQAAEAFF TGTGCTAGTGGTTTGGGACAGGCCGCTGAAGCTTTCTTT
TRBJ1-2 NA NA TRBV28 CASSLSPSYGYTF TGTGCCAGCAGTCTCTCCCCGAGCTATGGCTACACCTTC
TRBJ1-2 once NA TRBV7-8 CASSSQFTGETLSGYTF TGTGCCAGCAGCTCCCAATTTACAGGAGAGACGTTAAGTGGCTACACCTTC
TRBJ2-1 few TRBD2 TRBV4-1 CASSGTSGYNEQFF TGCGCCAGCAGTGGGACTAGCGGGTACAATGAGCAGTTCTTC
TRBJ2-1 NA TRBD2 TRBV15 CATSEGRLAGSYNEQFF TGTGCCACCAGTGAGGGGAGACTAGCGGGCTCCTACAATGAGCAGTTCTTC
TRBJ1-1 once NA TRBV13 CASSKDRTTEAFF TGTGCCAGCAGCAAAGACAGGACCACTGAAGCTTTCTTT
TRBJ1-1 NA TRBD1 TRBV4-1 CASSQDIETGVPEAFF TGCGCCAGCAGCCAAGATATCGAGACAGGGGTACCTGAAGCTTTCTTT
TRBJ1-3 NA NA TRBV10-3 CAISGTANGAGNTIYF TGTGCCATCAGTGGGACAGCTAACGGAGCTGGAAACACCATATATTTT
TRBJ2-7 NA TRBD2 TRBV5-5 CASSFQAGTNYEQYF TGTGCCAGCAGCTTTCAGGCCGGGACTAACTACGAGCAGTACTTC
TRBJ1-1 once NA TRBV19 CASSPGSLNTEAFF TGTGCCAGTAGTCCGGGGTCCTTGAACACTGAAGCTTTCTTT
TRBJ2-7 few NA TRBV11-3 CASSLRTGSSYEQYF TGTGCCAGCAGCCTCCGGACGGGCAGCTCCTACGAGCAGTACTTC
TRBJ1-4 NA NA TRBV19 CASSIIGAANEKLFF TGTGCCAGTAGTATTATCGGGGCCGCTAATGAAAAACTGTTTTTT
TRBJ2-7 once TRBD2 TRBV6-5 CASSYGESGKREQYF TGTGCCAGCAGTTACGGCGAGAGCGGGAAGCGGGAGCAGTACTTC